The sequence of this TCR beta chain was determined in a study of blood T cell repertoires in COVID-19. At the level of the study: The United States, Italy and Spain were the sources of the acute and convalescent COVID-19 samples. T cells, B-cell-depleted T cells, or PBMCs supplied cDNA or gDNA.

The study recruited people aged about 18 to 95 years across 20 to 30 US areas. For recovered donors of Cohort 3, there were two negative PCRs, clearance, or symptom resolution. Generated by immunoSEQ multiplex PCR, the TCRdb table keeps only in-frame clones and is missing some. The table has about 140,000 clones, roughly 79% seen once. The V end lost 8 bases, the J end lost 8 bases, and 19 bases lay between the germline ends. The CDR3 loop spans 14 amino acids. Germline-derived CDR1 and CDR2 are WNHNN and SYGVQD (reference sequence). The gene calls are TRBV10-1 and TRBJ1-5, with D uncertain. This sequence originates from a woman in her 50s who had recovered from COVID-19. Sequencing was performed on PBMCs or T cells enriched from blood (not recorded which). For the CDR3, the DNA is TGCGCCAGCCACAAACAGCTAACTAGTGAGCCCCAGCATTTT. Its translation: CASHKQLTSEPQHF.